The T cell receptor beta chain under discussion was sequenced for a study of CD8+ T cells in alopecia areata. Study details: The authors grafted skin from roughly 6-12-month-old C3H/HeJ donors with spontaneous alopecia onto roughly 6-10-week-old female C3H/HeJ mice. Study results and caveats: Normal skin contains resident alphabeta T cells, and these are also sequenced in scalp samples. Greater clonality was observed in lesional scalp samples, especially alopecia totalis/universalis, versus normal scalp.

Reverse transcription of extracted RNA yielded cDNA, which provided the sequencing template. The method was immunoSEQ multiplex PCR; TCRdb's version includes in-frame clones alone and lacks a portion of them. The sample has more than 250,000 clones, none seen only once. This clone has a handful of counts. The antigen is not known. Genes and germline come from the mouse. The read ends 4 residues early relative to the CDR3; the germline J gene fills the gap. Germline V CDR1 and CDR2: MNHDT, YYDKIL. V shed 1 base and J shed 0 bases, with 10 bases lying between them. The length of the CDR3 is 16 residues. Separation of pooled cutaneous lymph node cells was by sorting with CD4, CD8alpha, NKG2D, NKG2ACE and other markers.

The V call is TRBV17, the J call TRBJ2-1, with a possible D match to TRBD1 (5 bases). The source is a C3H/HeJ mouse with alopecia areata. The MHC haplotype of this mouse line is H2-k. Input material: CD4+ T cells sorted from a lymph node. CDR3 DNA (partial): TGTGCTAGCAGTAGAGCCACAGGAATTAACTATGCT. It translates to CASSRATGINYA. The full CDR3 protein is CASSRATGINYAEQFF. Full variable domain (remainder filled in from reference TRBV17 and TRBJ2-1): DTTVKQNPRYKLARVGKPVNLICSQTMNHDTMYWYQKKPNQAPKLLLFYYDKILNREADTFEKFQSSRPNNSFCSLYIGSAGLEYSAMYLCASSRATGINYAEQFFGPGTRLTVL.